This T cell receptor beta chain was captured in a study of cytomegalovirus exposure and HLA in healthy donors. The repertoire was sequenced with immunoSEQ multiplex PCR; TCRdb's copy has only in-frame clones and lacks some. Here the sample spans some 340,000 clones, 87% being singletons. The CDR3 has 17 amino acids. The V gene's germline CDR1 is MNHNS and CDR2 SASEGT. V lost 4 bases and J lost 0; bases outside the gene matches: 8. The V gene is TRBV6-1, the J gene TRBJ1-4, with 7 bases fitting TRBD1. The sequence derives from a woman in her 30s in good health and CMV-seropositive. The specimen sequenced was PBMCs. This CDR3 reads CASSAGTVPTTNEKLFF. The DNA for the CDR3 is TGTGCCAGCAGTGCCGGGACAGTCCCAACAACTAATGAAAAACTGTTTTTT.